A selection of T cell receptor beta chains follows, all from one sample in a study of response to subunit inactivated influenza vaccine. TCRdb redid the calling of the RT-PCR reads with MiXCR, one entry per CDR3 protein. The sample holds about 190,000 distinct CDR3 sequences, approximately 15% seen once. The sequences come from CD8+ T cells sorted from PBMCs, collected 4 to 6 days after vaccination. These receptor sequences come from a man between 50 and 59 years old who received an inactivated influenza vaccine. CDR3s include the opening cysteine and the closing phenylalanine or tryptophan. D genes are given only for firm matches. Clone sizes are given selectively: once, few, many, or a class where the clone is expanded.

DNA: TGTGCCACCAGCGTTACTGCGGGGGAGAGCTCCTACAATGAGCAGTTCTTC; CDR3: CATSVTAGESSYNEQFF; V: TRBV15; J: TRBJ2-1; D: TRBD2; size: few
DNA: TGCGCCAGCAGCCACAGATACAATGAGCAGTTCTTC; CDR3: CASSHRYNEQFF; V: TRBV5-1; J: TRBJ2-1; D: .; size: many
DNA: TGTGCCAGCAGTGACTCAGGACTAGCGGGCCCCGTGGTCTTC; CDR3: CASSDSGLAGPVVF; V: TRBV6-4; J: TRBJ2-1; D: TRBD2; size: few
DNA: TGCAGTGCTGACCCGGTAGACTCCTACGAGCAGTACTTC; CDR3: CSADPVDSYEQYF; V: TRBV20-1; J: TRBJ2-7; D: .; size: many
DNA: TGCGCCAGCAGCCACTCCAGGGTAAATGAGCAGTTCTTC; CDR3: CASSHSRVNEQFF; V: TRBV4-3; J: TRBJ2-1; D: .; size: many
DNA: TGTGCCAGCAGCCAAAGCGGGACAGAGATTAACTATGGCTACACCTTC; CDR3: CASSQSGTEINYGYTF; V: TRBV4-2; J: TRBJ1-2; D: TRBD1; size: many
DNA: TGCGGGGGACAGTACCAAGAGACCCAGTACTTC; CDR3: CGGQYQETQYF; V: TRBV2; J: TRBJ2-5; D: .; size: .
DNA: TGTGCCAGCAATTCCCTGGGGACAGAGATATTCTACGAGCAGTACTTC; CDR3: CASNSLGTEIFYEQYF; V: TRBV2; J: TRBJ2-7; D: TRBD1; size: .
DNA: TGCGCCAGCAGCTTGGAACTAGCGGGGAAAGAGACCCAGTACTTC; CDR3: CASSLELAGKETQYF; V: TRBV5-1; J: TRBJ2-5; D: TRBD2; size: few
DNA: TGTGCCAGTAGTCCCCGGGACGCATCCTACGAGCAGTACTTC; CDR3: CASSPRDASYEQYF; V: TRBV19; J: TRBJ2-7; D: .; size: .
DNA: TGTGCCAGCAGCTTCCTGGGACTAGCGGTTTTTCTCACAGATACGCAGTATTTT; CDR3: CASSFLGLAVFLTDTQYF; V: TRBV11-1; J: TRBJ2-3; D: TRBD2; size: few
DNA: TGTGCCAGCAGGCGGGGGGAGGGGGCCGTCACTGAAGCTTTCTTT; CDR3: CASRRGEGAVTEAFF; V: TRBV11-2; J: TRBJ1-1; D: TRBD1; size: .
DNA: TGCAGTGCTTCCAGATACAATGAGCAGTTCTTC; CDR3: CSASRYNEQFF; V: TRBV20-1; J: TRBJ2-1; D: .; size: few
DNA: TGCGCCAGCAGCTATACTAGCGGGAGTTTGGGGGATGAGCAGTTCTTC; CDR3: CASSYTSGSLGDEQFF; V: TRBV5-1; J: TRBJ2-1; D: TRBD2; size: .
DNA: TGCGCCAGCAGCCAAGGTTTAGGGACAGGGGCGTACGAGCAGTACTTC; CDR3: CASSQGLGTGAYEQYF; V: TRBV4-3; J: TRBJ2-7; D: TRBD1; size: few
DNA: TGTGCCAGCAGTATCAGGGAAGCAGGTTACAATGAGCAGTTCTTC; CDR3: CASSIREAGYNEQFF; V: TRBV12-3/TRBV12-4; J: TRBJ2-1; D: .; size: .
DNA: TGTGCCAGCAGCGCCGGACAGGGGGAATACGAGCAGTACTTC; CDR3: CASSAGQGEYEQYF; V: TRBV9; J: TRBJ2-7; D: TRBD1; size: .
DNA: TGTGCCAGCAGTCGTAATAGCGGCCCTCTGAGCCTGGGCTACAATGAGCAGTTCTTC; CDR3: CASSRNSGPLSLGYNEQFF; V: TRBV12-3/TRBV12-4; J: TRBJ2-1; D: .; size: .
DNA: TGTGACAGCAGCTTGGGACAGGGGCCGGAGACCCAGTACTTC; CDR3: CDSSLGQGPETQYF; V: TRBV7-8; J: TRBJ2-5; D: TRBD1; size: .
DNA: TGTGCCAGCAGCTCAGGGTACGGCGAGCAGTACTTC; CDR3: CASSSGYGEQYF; V: TRBV7-9; J: TRBJ2-7; D: .; size: .
DNA: TGTGCCAGCAGCCCCAATCCGGTTTGGGCTGGTTCCAATGAGCAGTTCTTC; CDR3: CASSPNPVWAGSNEQFF; V: TRBV6-1; J: TRBJ2-1; D: .; size: few
DNA: TGTGCCAGCAGTGACCCGGGACTAGCGGGGGGCACAGATACGCAGTATTTT; CDR3: CASSDPGLAGGTDTQYF; V: TRBV6-2/TRBV6-3; J: TRBJ2-3; D: TRBD2; size: few
DNA: TGTGCCAGCAGTCCTGACAGGGGTGGCCCCTACGAGCAGTACTTC; CDR3: CASSPDRGGPYEQYF; V: TRBV27; J: TRBJ2-7; D: TRBD1; size: few
DNA: TGCGCCAGCAGCTTGGGACAGGGTTTGGGCATTCAGTACTTC; CDR3: CASSLGQGLGIQYF; V: TRBV5-1; J: TRBJ2-4; D: TRBD1; size: .
DNA: TGTGCCAGCCGAGACAGGGAACCTTATCGACAAGAGACCCAGTACTTC; CDR3: CASRDREPYRQETQYF; V: TRBV2; J: TRBJ2-5; D: TRBD1; size: .
DNA: TGTGCCATCAGGAGGAAACTAGCGGGAGCCTACGAGCAGTACTTC; CDR3: CAIRRKLAGAYEQYF; V: TRBV10-3; J: TRBJ2-7; D: TRBD2; size: few
DNA: TGTGCCAGCAGTTTAATTGTTCTTGGGAGCCGGCAGCAGTACTTC; CDR3: CASSLIVLGSRQQYF; V: TRBV28; J: TRBJ2-7; D: .; size: .
DNA: TGCAGCGTTGTCCGGGGGGCGGGAGAGACCCAGTACTTC; CDR3: CSVVRGAGETQYF; V: TRBV29-1; J: TRBJ2-5; D: .; size: .
DNA: TGTGCCAGCAGTTACTCGGCTGTGGCCGGGGAGCTGTTTTTT; CDR3: CASSYSAVAGELFF; V: TRBV6-5; J: TRBJ2-2; D: .; size: many
DNA: TGCAGTGTCCCTAGCGGGAGGGGCCCAGATACGCAGTATTTT; CDR3: CSVPSGRGPDTQYF; V: TRBV20-1; J: TRBJ2-3; D: TRBD2; size: many
DNA: TGTGCCAGCAGCCGACTAGCGGGAGAACAGTACGAGCAGTACTTC; CDR3: CASSRLAGEQYEQYF; V: TRBV7-8; J: TRBJ2-7; D: TRBD2; size: .
DNA: TGCAGTGCTAGAGATTGGCTAGCGGGGGTTTCAGATACGCAGTATTTT; CDR3: CSARDWLAGVSDTQYF; V: TRBV20-1; J: TRBJ2-3; D: TRBD2; size: .
DNA: TGTGCCAGCAGCTTAGATGACAGGGGGCATCAGCCCCAGCATTTT; CDR3: CASSLDDRGHQPQHF; V: TRBV7-6; J: TRBJ1-5; D: TRBD1; size: few
DNA: TGTGCCAGCTGGGGGTCCCTGGATGGAGAGACCCAGTACTTC; CDR3: CASWGSLDGETQYF; V: TRBV28; J: TRBJ2-5; D: .; size: .
DNA: TGTGCCAGCAGTTACTACAGGGGGGGTACCGGGGAGCTGTTTTTT; CDR3: CASSYYRGGTGELFF; V: TRBV6-5; J: TRBJ2-2; D: .; size: many
DNA: TGTGCCAGCAGCGGGACCGGGGAGCTGTTTTTT; CDR3: CASSGTGELFF; V: TRBV7-9; J: TRBJ2-2; D: .; size: .
DNA: TGTGCCAGCAGTCGTAGCGTCACTGAGCAGTTCTTC; CDR3: CASSRSVTEQFF; V: TRBV12-3/TRBV12-4; J: TRBJ2-1; D: .; size: many
DNA: TGCGCCAGCAGCCAAGATGTCAGACCTAGCACAGATACGCAGTATTTT; CDR3: CASSQDVRPSTDTQYF; V: TRBV4-3; J: TRBJ2-3; D: .; size: .
DNA: TGTGCCAGCAGCGAAACAGGGACCACTGAAGCTTTCTTT; CDR3: CASSETGTTEAFF; V: TRBV2; J: TRBJ1-1; D: .; size: few
DNA: TGTGCCACCAGTGATTTGGATAGCAATCAGCCCCAGCATTTT; CDR3: CATSDLDSNQPQHF; V: TRBV24-1; J: TRBJ1-5; D: .; size: many
DNA: TGTGCCAGCAGCTTCTGGACGGCGACGGGCACCGGGGAGCTGTTTTTT; CDR3: CASSFWTATGTGELFF; V: TRBV11-2; J: TRBJ2-2; D: .; size: few
DNA: TGTGCCAGCAGCGAACTACCCTTTAAGGCCGGGGAGCTGTTTTTT; CDR3: CASSELPFKAGELFF; V: TRBV5-4; J: TRBJ2-2; D: .; size: .
DNA: TGTGCCAGCAGACCTGGGACTAGCGGGATTACTTTCGATACGCAGTATTTT; CDR3: CASRPGTSGITFDTQYF; V: TRBV2; J: TRBJ2-3; D: TRBD2; size: .
DNA: TGCAGCGTTGTGTGGGAGACGGAGACCCAGTACTTC; CDR3: CSVVWETETQYF; V: TRBV29-1; J: TRBJ2-5; D: .; size: .
DNA: TGCGCCAGCAGGAGGGGGCCGAGTCTTCAAGAGACCCAGTACTTC; CDR3: CASRRGPSLQETQYF; V: TRBV10-2; J: TRBJ2-5; D: TRBD1; size: few
DNA: TGTGCCAGCAGTTTATCTGGGATTAAGTACTTC; CDR3: CASSLSGIKYF; V: TRBV27; J: TRBJ2-7; D: .; size: .
DNA: TGTGCCAGCAGTTACCCCCCGGCGAGCTCCTACAATGAGCAGTTCTTC; CDR3: CASSYPPASSYNEQFF; V: TRBV6-5; J: TRBJ2-1; D: .; size: few
DNA: TGCGCCAGCAGCCAGGATTCGGTGGGTAATCAGCCCCAGCATTTT; CDR3: CASSQDSVGNQPQHF; V: TRBV4-3; J: TRBJ1-5; D: .; size: few
DNA: TGTGCCAGCAGCAATCAGCGGGAGTGGGACTACGAGCAGTACTTC; CDR3: CASSNQREWDYEQYF; V: TRBV12-3/TRBV12-4; J: TRBJ2-7; D: TRBD2; size: .
DNA: TGTGCCACCAGTAGCTGGACTAGGAGGGGCGAGCAGTACTTC; CDR3: CATSSWTRRGEQYF; V: TRBV24-1; J: TRBJ2-7; D: TRBD2; size: .
DNA: TGCAGTGCTAGACCTAGGGGACAGTCAAATGAAAAACTGTTTTTT; CDR3: CSARPRGQSNEKLFF; V: TRBV20-1; J: TRBJ1-4; D: TRBD1; size: few
DNA: TGTGCCAGCAGACAGGGACTAGCGGGCAAGGGGACCCAGTACTTC; CDR3: CASRQGLAGKGTQYF; V: TRBV7-2; J: TRBJ2-5; D: TRBD2; size: .
DNA: TGCAGCGTTGAGGGGGGGGACGAAAGCACCGGGGAGCTGTTTTTT; CDR3: CSVEGGDESTGELFF; V: TRBV29-1; J: TRBJ2-2; D: TRBD2; size: many
DNA: TGCGCCAGCAGCCTGCAGAGTTCATACAATGAGCAGTTCTTC; CDR3: CASSLQSSYNEQFF; V: TRBV5-1; J: TRBJ2-1; D: .; size: few
DNA: TGTGCCAGCAGCCAAGAGCAGGGGACAGCAGGAAATGAAAAACTGTTTTTT; CDR3: CASSQEQGTAGNEKLFF; V: TRBV4-2; J: TRBJ1-4; D: TRBD1; size: .
DNA: TGTGCCAGCAGTTTTCTAGGTGTGAATGAGCAGTTCTTC; CDR3: CASSFLGVNEQFF; V: TRBV12-3/TRBV12-4; J: TRBJ2-1; D: .; size: many
DNA: TGTGCCAGCAGCCCCCGACAGGGGGCATACGCAGATACGCAGTATTTT; CDR3: CASSPRQGAYADTQYF; V: TRBV7-9; J: TRBJ2-3; D: TRBD1; size: .
DNA: TGTGCCAGCAGTTCCGGGACCCTCCTTGAAGAGCAGTACTTC; CDR3: CASSSGTLLEEQYF; V: TRBV12-3/TRBV12-4; J: TRBJ2-7; D: .; size: .